The 21 T cell receptor beta chains reported below all come from one sample, sequenced in a study of blood T cell repertoires in COVID-19. Profiling relied on immunoSEQ multiplex PCR, and the TCRdb table lists in-frame clones only, not all of them. The data contain 200,000 to 250,000 clones, 75% to 85% of them seen just once; the ten biggest clones take up over 10%. Sequencing was done on a sample of peripheral blood. These TCRs come from a human donor in a cohort sampled during active COVID-19.

The V gene is TRBV28, the J gene TRBJ2-1; possible D gene TRBD2, 5 bases. CDR1 is MDHEN and CDR2 is SYDVKM in the germline V gene. V was shortened by 5 bases and J by 13 bases, with 12 bases between the two germline ends. The CDR3 has 11 amino acids. This chain's CDR3 is CASSVRVYQFF. As DNA, the CDR3 is TGTGCCAGCAGTGTGAGGGTATATCAGTTCTTC.

On this clone itself: At one of its ends the junction is not consistent with the germline gene, which may arise from a read error. This chain uses TRBV5-3 with TRBJ1-5; TRBD1 matches 9 bases. TRBV5-3 has ORF status, its function being uncertain. There are 15 residues in the CDR3. The CDR3 loop reads CARRLDRGGNQPQHF. As DNA, the CDR3 is TGTGCCAGAAGATTGGACAGGGGAGGCAATCAGCCCCAGCATTTT.

The chain is built from TRBV5-1 and TRBJ1-2; perhaps TRBD1 as D (5 bases). The CDR3 has 14 amino acids. Between the trimmed V and J ends, which lost 4 bases and 4 bases, there was a span of 14 bases. The germline CDR1 and CDR2 sequences are SGHRS and YFSETQ. CDR3 sequence reads: CASSHSTEFYGYTF. CDR3 DNA: TGCGCCAGCAGCCATTCGACAGAGTTCTATGGCTACACCTTC.

V gene TRBV28 combines with J gene TRBJ2-5; no clear D. CDR1 MDHEN and CDR2 SYDVKM come from the germline V gene. There are 14 residues in the CDR3. V lost 8 bases to trimming and J lost 3 bases, with 16 bases between them. The CDR3 loop is CASRYRYTEETQYF. The CDR3 DNA is TGTGCCAGCCGTTACAGATACACCGAAGAGACCCAGTACTTC.

This chain links TRBV30 with TRBJ2-7; no clear D gene. Germline assignment: CDR1 GTSNPN and CDR2 SVGIG (reference sequence). The V end lost 0 bases, the J end lost 2 bases, and 11 bases lay between the germline ends. There are 14 residues in the CDR3. The CDR3 DNA follows: TGTGCCTGGAGTGTGGCAGGTGCTACCTACGAGCAGTACTTC. It is translated as CAWSVAGATYEQYF. The complete variable domain, with remaining parts taken from reference TRBV30 and TRBJ2-7, reads SQTIHQWPATLVQPVGSPLSLECTVEGTSNPNLYWYRQAAGRGLQLLFYSVGIGQISSEVPQNLSASRPQDRQFILSSKKLLLSDSGFYLCAWSVAGATYEQYFGPGTRLTVT.

The genes are TRBV5-6 and TRBJ2-2, with TRBD2 matching over 8 bases. V lost 4 bases to trimming and J lost 6 bases; unmatched junction nucleotides: 11. This CDR3 is built from 16 residues. CDR1 is SGHDT, CDR2 YYEEEE, per germline. CDR3 protein: CASSPLSGGEAGELFF. The CDR3 DNA reads TGTGCCAGCAGCCCGTTATCGGGGGGGGAGGCCGGGGAGCTGTTTTTT. Based on the CDR3 plus reference TRBV5-6 and TRBJ2-2, the full variable domain is DAGVTQSPTHLIKTRGQQVTLRCSPKSGHDTVSWYQQALGQGPQFIFQYYEEEERQRGNFPDRFSGHQFPNYSSELNVNALLLGDSALYLCASSPLSGGEAGELFFGEGSRLTVL.

This sequence joins TRBV6-5 and TRBJ2-2, with D maybe TRBD1 (6 bases). Between the trimmed V and J ends, which lost 6 bases and 1 base, there was a span of 9 bases. Germline CDR1 reads MNHEY; CDR2 reads SVGAGI. The CDR3 consists of 14 residues. DNA of the CDR3: TGTGCCAGCAGACAGGGTTGGAACACCGGGGAGCTGTTTTTT. Translating gives CASRQGWNTGELFF.

The V call is TRBV18, the J call TRBJ1-3, with 7 bases aligning to TRBD1. V lost 3 bases and J lost 0; bases outside the gene matches: 5. CDR1 and CDR2 from the germline V gene are KGHSH and LQKENI. This CDR3 has 16 amino acids. The CDR3 loop reads CASSPMTGTSGNTIYF. The DNA of the CDR3 is TGTGCCAGCTCACCTATGACAGGGACCTCTGGAAACACCATATATTTT.

This chain's CDR3 is CAWSLPTSYEQYF. In DNA, the CDR3 is TGTGCCTGGAGTCTTCCAACTTCCTACGAGCAGTACTTC. V and J are TRBV30 and TRBJ2-7; D is ambiguous. Per germline, CDR1 GTSNPN and CDR2 SVGIG (reference sequence). V dropped 2 bases and J dropped 1 base, with 9 bases sitting between them. The CDR3 sequence is 13 residues long.

The chain couples TRBV5-4 to TRBJ1-1, with D uncertain. The CDR3 extends over 14 amino acids. Germline assignment: CDR1 SGHNT and CDR2 YYREEE (reference sequence). Trimming took 0 bases from V and 5 from J, leaving 11 bases between them. Here the CDR3 reads CASSLESGRTEAFF. The CDR3 coding sequence is TGTGCCAGCAGCTTGGAATCCGGGAGGACTGAAGCTTTCTTT.

This clone was observed at least ten times. The chain joins TRBV5-4 to TRBJ2-2, with D uncertain. The CDR3 contains 12 residues. Between the trimmed V and J ends, which lost 0 bases and 7 bases, there was a span of 4 bases. Germline CDR1 is SGHNT and CDR2 is YYREEE (reference sequence). The CDR3 nucleotides read TGTGCCAGCAGCTTGGCCGTCGGGGAGCTGTTTTTT. Residues: CASSLAVGELFF.

The genes are TRBV9 and TRBJ1-4; D gene ambiguous. The CDR3 runs 14 residues. Trimming cost V 3 bases and J 7 bases, with 13 bases left between them. Looked up from germline, CDR1 is SGDLS and CDR2 is YYNGEE. The DNA of the CDR3 is TGTGCCAGCAGCGCAGACGGTCGGAGTGAAAAACTGTTTTTT. It is translated as CASSADGRSEKLFF.

The rearrangement uses TRBV30 and TRBJ2-1; 10 bases fit TRBD1. The CDR3 sequence is 17 residues long. CDR1 and CDR2 (germline): GTSNPN, SVGIG (reference sequence). Trimming took 7 bases from V and 4 from J; bases not matched to a gene: 16. The CDR3 bases are TGTGCCTTATCCGGGACAGGGGAGGGGTACCGGTACAATGAGCAGTTCTTC. Translated: CALSGTGEGYRYNEQFF.

This chain links TRBV6-4 with TRBJ2-2; D gene ambiguous. V shed 7 bases and J shed 0 bases, with 9 bases lying between them. The length of the CDR3 is 14 residues. Per germline, CDR1 MRHNA and CDR2 SNTAGT. This CDR3 reads CASTYNANTGELFF. The CDR3 DNA reads TGTGCCAGCACTTACAACGCGAACACCGGGGAGCTGTTTTTT.

The V gene is TRBV18, the J gene TRBJ1-1, with a possible D match to TRBD1 (6 bases). The V gene's germline CDR1 is KGHSH and CDR2 LQKENI. CDR3 length: 14 amino acids. V shed 2 bases and J shed 6 bases, with 13 bases lying between them. The CDR3: CASSPSQGPAEAFF. In nucleotides, the CDR3 is TGTGCCAGCTCACCATCACAGGGCCCAGCTGAAGCTTTCTTT.

On this clone itself: This may stem from a read error, because a much larger clone lies one nucleotide away. V is TRBV7-2 and J is TRBJ1-3; 8 nucleotides agree with TRBD1. Germline-derived CDR1 and CDR2 are SGHTA and FQGNSA. The CDR3 extends over 15 amino acids. Unmatched junction bases numbered 3, after V lost 5 bases and J lost 0 bases. CDR3: CASSVTGGSGNTIYF. As DNA, the CDR3 is TGTGCCAGCAGCGTTACAGGGGGCTCTGGAAACACCATATATTTT.

The V call is TRBV28, the J call TRBJ1-1; 8 nucleotides match TRBD1. Germline loops: CDR1 MDHEN, CDR2 SYDVKM. The ends lost 5 bases at V and 4 bases at J; junction bases unmatched: 6. There are 14 residues in the CDR3. CDR3 DNA sequence: TGTGCCAGCAGTGTCAACAGGGGGACCACTGAAGCTTTCTTT. Translated: CASSVNRGTTEAFF. Full variable domain (remainder filled in from reference TRBV28 and TRBJ1-1): DVKVTQSSRYLVKRTGEKVFLECVQDMDHENMFWYRQDPGLGLRLIYFSYDVKMKEKGDIPEGYSVSREKKERFSLILESASTNQTSMYLCASSVNRGTTEAFFGQGTRLTVV.

This chain connects TRBV28 to TRBJ1-2, with 7 bases aligning to TRBD1. The CDR3 loop spans 15 amino acids. J gave up 8 bases and V 8 bases, and 17 bases lay outside the gene matches. CDR1 and CDR2 from the germline V gene are MDHEN and SYDVKM. The CDR3 region has the DNA TGTGCCAGCCACATCAGCCAGGGGGGCGTGGGAGGCTACACCTTC. It specifies CASHISQGGVGGYTF.

The chain is built from TRBV5-1 and TRBJ2-1; 7 nucleotides agree with TRBD1. This CDR3 comprises 15 residues. Germline CDR1 is SGHRS and CDR2 is YFSETQ. The ends lost 0 bases at V and 6 bases at J; junction bases unmatched: 6. In DNA, the CDR3 is TGCGCCAGCAGCTTGGACGGTTACAGGGGCAATGAGCAGTTCTTC. It codes for CASSLDGYRGNEQFF.

The chain carries TRBV5-6 and TRBJ2-5; TRBD2 matches at 8 bases. Germline CDR1 reads SGHDT; CDR2 reads YYEEEE. With 2 bases clipped from V and 5 bases from J, the junction kept 8 bases outside the gene matches. There are 15 residues in the CDR3. The CDR3 coding sequence is TGTGCCAGCAGCTTTACAGGACTAGCAAGGGAGACCCAGTACTTC. Its protein is CASSFTGLARETQYF.

The chain uses TRBV6-5 and TRBJ1-4, with 7 nucleotides matching TRBD1. Trimming took 6 bases from V and 8 from J; bases not matched to a gene: 9. The germline V gene encodes CDR1 MNHEY and CDR2 SVGAGI. This CDR3 comprises 14 residues. CDR3 region: CASSPTGVREKLFF. Written as DNA, the CDR3 is TGTGCCAGCAGCCCAACAGGGGTTAGAGAAAAACTGTTTTTT.